The T cell receptor beta chain described here comes from a study of siplizumab effects on memory and regulatory T cells. The CDR3 loop spans 10 amino acids. V lost 7 bases, J lost 5 bases, and 6 bases lay in between. Per the germline V gene, CDR1 is DFQATT and CDR2 is SNEGSKA (reference sequence). As for this clone: The antigen remains unidentified.

Each sample contributed around 10^5 TCR templates to the assay. Repertoires were generated with immunoSEQ multiplex PCR, while TCRdb's copy carries only in-frame clones and drops some. The sample holds some 56,000 clones, around 97% seen once. Findings and caveats of the study: Siplizumab significantly decreased alloreactive sequences from unstimulated CD4+ memory cells.

This TCR was recovered from a human donor in good health. The sequenced sample was naive CD8+ T cells sorted from blood. This sequence joins TRBV20-1 and TRBJ2-1; D uncertain. As DNA, the CDR3 is TGCAGTGTATTTCACAATGAGCAGTTCTTC. It translates to CSVFHNEQFF.